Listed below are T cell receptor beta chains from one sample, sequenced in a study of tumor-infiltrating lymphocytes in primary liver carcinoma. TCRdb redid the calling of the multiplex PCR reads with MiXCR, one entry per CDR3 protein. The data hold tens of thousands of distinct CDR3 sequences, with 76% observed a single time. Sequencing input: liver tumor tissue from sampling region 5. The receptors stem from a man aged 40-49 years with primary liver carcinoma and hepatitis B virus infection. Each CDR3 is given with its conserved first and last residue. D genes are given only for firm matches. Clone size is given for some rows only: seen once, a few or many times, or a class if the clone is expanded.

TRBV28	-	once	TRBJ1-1	CVSSLRQLINTEAFF	TGTGTCAGCAGTTTAAGACAGCTTATAAACACTGAAGCTTTCTTT
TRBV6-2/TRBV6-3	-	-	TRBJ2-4	CASSHTLVGAKNIQYF	TGTGCCAGCAGTCACACTCTAGTTGGGGCCAAAAACATTCAGTACTTC
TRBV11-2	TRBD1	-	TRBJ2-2	CASSLDRATTGELFF	TGTGCCAGCAGCCTGGACAGGGCCACCACCGGTGAACTGTTTTTT
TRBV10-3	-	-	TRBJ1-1	CATSERGTETFF	TGTGCCACCAGTGAGAGAGGCACTGAAACTTTCTTT
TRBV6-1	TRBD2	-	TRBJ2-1	CASSEATSVRAREQFF	TGTGCCAGCAGTGAAGCGACTAGCGTGAGGGCGCGGGAGCAGTTCTTC
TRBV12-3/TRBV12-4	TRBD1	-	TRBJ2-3	CASSPRDRVHTQYF	TGTGCCAGCAGTCCGAGGGACAGGGTCCATACCCAGTATTTT
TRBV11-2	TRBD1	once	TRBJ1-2	CASSPTGGYGYTF	TGTGCCAGCAGCCCGACAGGGGGTTATGGCTACACCTTC
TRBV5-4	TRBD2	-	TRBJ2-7	CASGTLAGGEQYF	TGTGCTAGCGGCACATTAGCGGGAGGGGAGCAGTACTTC
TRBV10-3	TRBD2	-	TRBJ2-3	CVINEREGNADTQYF	TGCGTCATCAACGAGCGGGAGGGAAATGCGGATACGCAGTATTTT
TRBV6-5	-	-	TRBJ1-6	CASRGPGSYKSPLHF	TGTGCCAGCCGGGGCCCGGGGTCCTATAAATCACCCCTCCACTTT
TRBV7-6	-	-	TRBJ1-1	CASSLESGTNTEAFF	TGTGCCAGCAGCTTAGAGTCAGGGACCAACACTGAAGCTTTCTTT
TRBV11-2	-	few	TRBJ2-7	CASSLTDTAYEQYF	TGTGCCAGCAGCTTAACTGACACTGCCTACGAGCAGTACTTC
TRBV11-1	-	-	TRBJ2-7	CASSRNLQSPEQYF	TGTGCCAGCAGTCGAAATTTACAGAGTCCCGAGCAGTATTTC